A single T cell receptor beta chain is shown here with its context. The table came from immunoSEQ multiplex PCR; TCRdb's copy has only in-frame clones and leaves some out. The table has approximately 210,000 clones, about 77% seen once. The record originates from a study of blood T cell repertoires in COVID-19. Adults between roughly 18 and 95 years of age took part from 20 to 25 US areas. The study assigned cohorts using participant-reported clinical history. This TCR came from a woman in her 50s with acute COVID-19. Sequencing was performed on PBMCs or T cells enriched from blood (not recorded which).

The CDR3 is CSVEQGQGQPQHF. In DNA, the CDR3 is TGCAGCGTTGAACAGGGGCAGGGTCAGCCCCAGCATTTT. The rearrangement uses TRBV29-1 and TRBJ1-5, with a tentative D call TRBD1 (6 bases). Germline CDR1 SQVTM, CDR2 ANQGSEA. The CDR3 consists of 13 residues. The V end was cut by 2 bases, the J end by 6 bases, with 11 bases between.